Listed here is a single T cell receptor (beta chain). Its target is unknown. Every CD8+ subset sample held about 280,000 flow-sorted cells, done in triplicate. A CD45RO-CCR7+CD27+CD95- phenotype identified naive CD8+ T cells. Each TRB cDNA library was prepared by 5' RACE (with UMI labels). TCRdb reprocessed the 5' RACE reads, keeping one entry per CDR3 protein, no DNA. This sample's clone table lists about 150,000 distinct CDR3 sequences. Looked up from germline, CDR1 is MDHEN and CDR2 is SYDVKM. This CDR3 is built from 17 residues. This record belongs to a study of CXCR3-negative and CXCR3-positive naive CD8 T cells. Overall study findings and caveats: Hydrophobicity of TRB CDR3s was greater in CXCR3-positive naive cells than in CXCR3-negative naive cells.

Input material: naive CXCR3+ CD8+ T cells from blood. This sample's subset: CD45RO-CCR7+CD27+CD95- naive CD8+ T cells expressing CXCR3 (TNR3+). This chain uses TRBV28 with TRBJ2-7; as DNA is missing, the TRBD2 call by TCRdb cannot be tested. This TCR was sampled from a human donor in good health. Some clones in this sample may be carry-over from other donors' samples. This CDR3 reads CASSFGLAGGSSYEQHF. Together with reference TRBV28 and TRBJ2-7, the CDR3 gives the full variable domain: DVKVTQSSRYLVKRTGEKVFLECVQDMDHENMFWYRQDPGLGLRLIYFSYDVKMKEKGDIPEGYSVSREKKERFSLILESASTNQTSMYLCASSFGLAGGSSYEQHFGPGTRLTVT.